The 19 T cell receptor beta chains below all came from one sample that was sequenced in a study of T-cell reconstitution after alpha-beta-depleted transplantation in children. Unique molecular identifiers were used in preparing the TCRbeta library. Each CDR3 protein gets one entry after TCRdb re-called the PCR reads with MiXCR. The repertoire holds 490,000 or so distinct CDR3 sequences, with 12% as singletons. Sequenced here: PBMCs from the stem cell graft donor, sampled from the stem cell graft. The receptor set was obtained from a human donor who donated a stem cell graft to a child with combined immunodeficiency.

This sequence joins TRBV20-1 and TRBJ2-1; D not resolved. This CDR3 region has 14 residues. Trimming cost V 2 bases and J 0 bases, with 8 bases left between them. Germline loops: CDR1 DFQATT, CDR2 SNEGSKA (reference sequence). CDR3 in amino acids: CSARSAPSYNEQFF. The CDR3 bases are TGCAGTGCTAGATCGGCCCCCTCCTACAATGAGCAGTTCTTC.

A few counts support this clonotype. The chain has TRBV10-3 and TRBJ2-2; maybe TRBD2 (5 bases). V shed 6 bases and J shed 8 bases, with 19 bases lying between them. Germline CDR1 and CDR2: ENHRY and SYGVKD. There are 15 residues in the CDR3. Written as DNA, the CDR3 is TGTGCCATCAGGCTCACTGACGGGGTCGTAGGGGAGCTGTTTTTT. Residues: CAIRLTDGVVGELFF.

This clonotype occurred a few times. CDR3 region: CASSLGQGSLYF. CDR3 in DNA: TGTGCCAGCTCACTCGGACAGGGGTCGCTGTACTTC. V gene TRBV18 combines with J gene TRBJ2-7; 9 bases agree with TRBD1. CDR3 length: 12 amino acids. The germline V gene has CDR1 KGHSH and CDR2 LQKENI. V lost 4 bases and J lost 12; bases outside the gene matches: 7.

Only a few counts were recorded for this clonotype. The genes are TRBV12-3 or TRBV12-4 and TRBJ2-5; 9 bases line up with TRBD2. Germline trimming cut 6 bases from V and 5 bases from J; bases unmatched to any gene: 10. The CDR3 length is 15 residues. The chain's CDR3 is CASRNSAGGKETQYF. CDR3 coding DNA: TGTGCCAGCAGGAATTCAGCGGGAGGAAAGGAGACCCAGTACTTC.

This chain connects TRBV11-1 to TRBJ2-2; the match to TRBD1 covers 7 bases. The V and J ends lost 3 bases and 7 bases, in that order; junction bases with no gene match: 5. The CDR3 sequence is 14 residues long. Germline CDR1 and CDR2: SGHAT and FQDESV (reference sequence). CDR3 in DNA: TGTGCCAGCAGCTTTTTCCAGGGGGACGGGGAGCTGTTTTTT. Translated: CASSFFQGDGELFF. Full variable domain (remainder filled in from reference TRBV11-1 and TRBJ2-2): EAEVAQSPRYKITEKSQAVAFWCDPISGHATLYWYRQILGQGPELLVQFQDESVVDDSQLPKDRFSAERLKGVDSTLKIQPAELGDSAMYLCASSFFQGDGELFFGEGSRLTVL.

This clonotype was counted only a few times. The chain combines TRBV24-1 with TRBJ2-3; maybe TRBD2 (6 bases). Germline assignment: CDR1 KGHDR and CDR2 SFDVKD. Trimming took off 4 bases at V and 5 bases at J, with 9 bases between the two ends. The CDR3 contains 13 residues. As DNA, the CDR3 is TGTGCCACCAGTGAAGGAGGGAGAGATACGCAGTATTTT. It is translated as CATSEGGRDTQYF.

This clonotype has only a few counts. This chain uses TRBV9 with TRBJ2-7, with D hard to call. Trimming took off 0 bases at V and 2 bases at J, with 12 bases between the two ends. Germline V gives CDR1 SGDLS, CDR2 YYNGEE. The CDR3 loop spans 15 amino acids. The DNA for the CDR3 is TGTGCCAGCAGCGTAGAATGGCAGCTACCCTACGAGCAGTACTTC. Amino acid sequence: CASSVEWQLPYEQYF.

This clonotype was observed a few times. This rearrangement joins TRBV12-3 or TRBV12-4 to TRBJ2-5; D call uncertain. V lost 4 bases, J lost 9 bases, and 12 bases lay in between. The length of the CDR3 is 12 residues. The CDR3 coding sequence is TGTGCCAGCAGTTACAACACCGGGCCCCAGTACTTC. It specifies CASSYNTGPQYF.

This clonotype was picked up many times. The chain carries TRBV6-5 and TRBJ2-5, with D perhaps TRBD2 (6 bases). There are 15 residues in the CDR3. The V gene lost 0 bases and the J gene lost 1 base, with 9 bases spanning the gap. Germline CDR1 is MNHEY and CDR2 is SVGAGI. In nucleotides, the CDR3 is TGTGCCAGCAGTTACTCATCGGGAGTCCAAGAGACCCAGTACTTC. Protein product: CASSYSSGVQETQYF.

The chain recombines TRBV7-9 with TRBJ1-1; the D is unclear. CDR1 SEHNR and CDR2 FQNEAQ come from the germline V gene (reference sequence). V shed 5 bases and J shed 4 bases, with 14 bases lying between them. The CDR3 is 14 residues long. The CDR3 region has the DNA TGTGCCAGCAGCACCGCCGGAGGGATCACTGAAGCTTTCTTT. Translated, it gives CASSTAGGITEAFF.

In regard to this clonotype: The conserved closing phenylalanine or tryptophan is absent in this CDR3, likely reflecting a read error. The CDR3 DNA follows: TGCGCCAGCACCATGGGGGCCGAGAACTATGGCTACACCTCC. Protein: CASTMGAENYGYTS. V and J are TRBV5-1 and TRBJ1-2; tentatively, D is TRBD1 (6 bases). The CDR3 extends over 14 amino acids. Germline-derived CDR1 and CDR2 are SGHRS and YFSETQ. Trimming shortened V by 6 bases and J by 2 bases, and 14 bases separated the two germline ends.

This clonotype was seen ten or more times. This chain uses TRBV15 with TRBJ2-3, with TRBD2 identical over 10 bases. Per germline, CDR1 LNHNV and CDR2 YYDKDF (reference sequence). The CDR3 length is 16 residues. V lost 4 bases to trimming and J lost 4 bases; unmatched junction nucleotides: 8. The CDR3 reads CATSTPVAGGADTQYF. For the CDR3, the DNA is TGTGCCACCAGCACGCCCGTAGCGGGAGGAGCAGATACGCAGTATTTT.

This clonotype was counted a few times. The CDR3 loop is CASSLGGSQNEQFF. The CDR3 region has the DNA TGTGCCAGCAGCTTAGGCGGGAGTCAAAATGAGCAGTTCTTC. This chain links TRBV7-3 with TRBJ2-1, with 7 positions matching TRBD2. The CDR3 contains 14 residues. Per germline, CDR1 SGHTA and CDR2 FQGTGA. The junction had 5 bases not matched to a gene; V was cut back by 2 bases and J by 7 bases.

This clonotype was picked up many times. This chain uses TRBV24-1 with TRBJ2-7; D is possibly TRBD2 (7 bases). The CDR3 has 15 amino acids. Germline CDR1 reads KGHDR; CDR2 reads SFDVKD. The V end was cut by 2 bases, the J end by 2 bases, with 12 bases between. CDR3 amino acids: CATSDSRGGTYEQYF. Here the CDR3 DNA reads TGTGCCACCAGTGATTCCAGGGGAGGGACCTACGAGCAGTACTTC.

This clonotype was picked up a small number of times. This sequence joins TRBV7-3 and TRBJ2-2; TRBD2 matches 7 bases. Germline CDR1 SGHTA, CDR2 FQGTGA. This CDR3 comprises 17 residues. J gave up 0 bases and V 1 base, and 5 bases lay outside the gene matches. Here the CDR3 DNA reads TGTGCCAGCAGCTTAAAAAACGGACTAGCGAACACCGGGGAGCTGTTTTTT. It translates to CASSLKNGLANTGELFF.

In regard to this clonotype: A read error may be the cause here, since a much bigger clone is one base away. This sequence joins TRBV4-2 and TRBJ2-1; D tentatively fits TRBD1 or TRBD2 (5 bases each). V lost 4 bases and J 3 bases, leaving 16 bases between the germline ends. This CDR3 comprises 16 residues. CDR1 and CDR2 from the germline V gene are LGHNA and YNFKEQ. CDR3 nucleotides: TGTGCCAGCAGCCCCTCTGAACAGGAGGACTACAATGAGCAGTTCTTC. Amino acids: CASSPSEQEDYNEQFF.

At least ten counts were recorded for this clonotype. This chain uses TRBV5-1 with TRBJ2-5; D uncertain. The CDR3 has 13 residues. Germline V CDR1 and CDR2: SGHRS, YFSETQ. The CDR3 loop reads CSSAMAWQETQYF. DNA for the CDR3: TGCTCCTCAGCAATGGCGTGGCAAGAGACCCAGTACTTC. The complete variable domain, with remaining parts taken from reference TRBV5-1 and TRBJ2-5, reads KAGVTQTPRYLIKTRGQQVTLSCSPISGHRSVSWYQQTPGQGLQFLFEYFSETQRNKGNFPGRFSGRQFSNSRSEMNVSTLELGDSALYLCSSAMAWQETQYFGPGTRLLVL.

This clonotype was counted between two and nine times. This chain connects TRBV24-1 to TRBJ2-5; 7 positions match TRBD2. Unmatched junction bases numbered 6, after V lost 2 bases and J lost 4 bases. The CDR3 spans 15 residues. Germline V lookup: CDR1 KGHDR, CDR2 SFDVKD. The CDR3 here is CATSDWGGFTETQYF. The CDR3 DNA follows: TGTGCCACCAGTGATTGGGGGGGTTTTACAGAGACCCAGTACTTC.

This clonotype was observed a few times. This chain links TRBV10-3 with TRBJ1-5; 7 bases are a match to TRBD1. Trimming at V came to 6 bases and at J to 6 bases, leaving 8 bases not matched to a gene. The CDR3 has 14 residues. Germline CDR1 ENHRY, CDR2 SYGVKD. CDR3 nucleotides: TGTGCCATCAGCCCGGACAGGAACACTCAGCCCCAGCATTTT. Amino acid sequence: CAISPDRNTQPQHF.